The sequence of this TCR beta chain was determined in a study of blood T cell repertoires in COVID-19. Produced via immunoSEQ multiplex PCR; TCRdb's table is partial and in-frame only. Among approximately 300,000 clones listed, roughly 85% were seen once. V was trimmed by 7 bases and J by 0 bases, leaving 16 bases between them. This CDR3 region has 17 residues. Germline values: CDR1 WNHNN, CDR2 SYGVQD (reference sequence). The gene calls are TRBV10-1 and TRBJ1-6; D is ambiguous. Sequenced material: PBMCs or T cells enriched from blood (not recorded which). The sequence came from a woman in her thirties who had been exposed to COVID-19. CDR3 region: CASTGRLGRSYNSPLHF. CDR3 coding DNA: TGCGCCAGCACCGGCCGATTGGGCCGCTCCTATAATTCACCCCTCCACTTT.